This T cell receptor beta chain was found in a study of CD8 T cells in ankylosing spondylitis. Study-wide results and limits: Some motif variants had been reported before (in reactive arthritis synovial fluid and blood). Clones tied to disease were said to be significantly enriched in matched ankylosing spondylitis synovial fluid.

Each CDR3 protein is one row after TCRdb ran MiXCR on the 5' RACE reads. The table lists under 200,000 distinct CDR3 sequences, roughly 10% of them singletons, with almost 30% in the top ten. This clonotype was seen repeatedly, ten times or more. Antigen specificity is unknown. The CDR3 has 15 residues. The J segment lost 7 bases and the V segment lost 2 bases, leaving 7 bases of the junction unmatched. The germline V gene encodes CDR1 SGHRS and CDR2 YFSETQ. This receptor was identified in a male donor with ankylosing spondylitis or in good health (not recorded which). The J gene is TRBJ1-4, the V gene TRBV5-1; 8 bases agree with TRBD1. Sequenced sample: blood, either unsorted or a sorted T cell fraction (not recorded which). This chain's CDR3 is CASSFNRGRGEKLFF. DNA for the CDR3: TGCGCCAGCAGCTTCAACAGGGGGAGAGGTGAAAAACTGTTTTTT.